The 24 T cell receptor beta chains listed next were all sequenced from one sample in a study of blood T cell repertoires in COVID-19. Produced via immunoSEQ multiplex PCR; TCRdb's table is partial and in-frame only. There are 65,000 or so clones in the sample; 90% occur only once, and 1.3% lies in the top ten. Sequencing used peripheral blood. The origin of the receptors is a man aged 55 to 70 with acute or convalescent COVID-19.

This chain joins TRBV6-1 and TRBJ1-2; D gene uncertain. This CDR3 contains 14 residues. Trimming stripped 2 bases from V and 7 bases from J, with 14 bases between. From germline, CDR1 is MNHNS and CDR2 SASEGT. The CDR3 DNA reads as TGTGCCAGCAGTGAATACAATAACGCGGGTGGCTACACCTTC. Its translation is CASSEYNNAGGYTF.

J is TRBJ1-3 and V is TRBV9, with 10 bases fitting TRBD1. This CDR3 spans 15 amino acids. CDR1 and CDR2 from the germline V gene are SGDLS and YYNGEE. V was clipped by 3 bases and J by 2 bases; unmatched bases: 2. CDR3 amino acids: CASSAGTGAGNTIYF. The DNA for the CDR3 is TGTGCCAGCAGCGCGGGGACAGGGGCTGGAAACACCATATATTTT. Full variable domain (rest looked up from reference TRBV9 and TRBJ1-3): DSGVTQTPKHLITATGQRVTLRCSPRSGDLSVYWYQQSLDQGLQFLIQYYNGEERAKGNILERFSAQQFPDLHSELNLSSLELGDSALYFCASSAGTGAGNTIYFGEGSWLTVV.

V usage is TRBV27 and J usage is TRBJ2-1, with D possibly matching TRBD2 (6 bases). The germline CDR1 and CDR2 sequences are MNHEY and SMNVEV (reference sequence). The CDR3 runs to 11 residues. The V end was cut by 7 bases, the J end by 10 bases, with 11 bases between. The CDR3 here is CASTLGGEQFF. The CDR3 nucleotides read TGTGCCAGCACTCTTGGGGGGGAGCAGTTCTTC.

The V and J genes are TRBV7-3 and TRBJ2-1; a weak D match, TRBD2 (6 bases). Germline V CDR1 and CDR2: SGHTA, FQGTGA. Trimming left V 1 base short and J 9 bases short, with 10 bases between. The CDR3 consists of 13 residues. The CDR3 coding sequence is TGTGCCAGCAGCTTAAGTCCCGGGGGTGAGCAGTTCTTC. Amino acids: CASSLSPGGEQFF.

The rearrangement links TRBV5-4 to TRBJ2-7, with 7 bases identical to TRBD1. Trimming took 2 bases from V and 4 from J; bases not matched to a gene: 9. Germline lookup yields CDR1 SGHNT and CDR2 YYREEE (reference sequence). CDR3 length: 15 residues. CDR3 bases: TGTGCCAGCAGCTTTGTGACAGGGAGAATTTACGAGCAGTACTTC. It translates to CASSFVTGRIYEQYF.

The chain carries TRBV27 and TRBJ2-1; no definite D call. V was cut by 3 bases and J by 5 bases, with 20 bases left in between. The length of the CDR3 is 17 residues. Germline-derived CDR1 and CDR2 are MNHEY and SMNVEV (reference sequence). CDR3 amino acids: CASSFSAELKAHNEQFF. The CDR3 nucleotides are TGTGCCAGCAGTTTTTCGGCGGAGTTGAAAGCCCACAATGAGCAGTTCTTC.

This clone was seen a single time. The chain couples TRBV2 to TRBJ1-5; the match to TRBD1 covers 8 bases. The length of the CDR3 is 19 residues. Germline V gene lookup returns CDR1 SNHLY and CDR2 FYNNEI. Trimming cost V 0 bases and J 5 bases; bases outside gene matches: 15. Here the CDR3 DNA reads TGTGCCAGCAGTGAAGCGGCCCGGACAGGGTTGGGCACCGATCAGCCCCAGCATTTT. Amino acid sequence: CASSEAARTGLGTDQPQHF.

The chain recombines TRBV5-1 with TRBJ1-4; perhaps TRBD1 as D (6 bases). Germline CDR1 and CDR2: SGHRS and YFSETQ. V lost 0 bases to trimming and J lost 0 bases, with 15 bases between them. CDR3 length: 18 amino acids. The CDR3 DNA follows: TGCGCCAGCAGCTTGGCCCGGGACACTACATCAACTAATGAAAAACTGTTTTTT. Its translation is CASSLARDTTSTNEKLFF.

The V call is TRBV7-3, the J call TRBJ2-5, with TRBD1 identical over 10 bases. The CDR3 extends over 15 amino acids. Germline V lookup: CDR1 SGHTA, CDR2 FQGTGA. V lost 2 bases, J lost 4 bases, and 4 bases stayed unmatched. The CDR3 DNA sequence: TGTGCCAGCAGCTTAGGGGGACAGGGGAGAGAGACCCAGTACTTC. Translated, it gives CASSLGGQGRETQYF.

J is TRBJ2-6 and V is TRBV6-1; the D is unclear. Deletions cut 2 bases from V and 3 bases from J, with 11 bases between. Germline V gene lookup returns CDR1 MNHNS and CDR2 SASEGT. CDR3 size: 16 residues. CDR3 residues: CASSEMLVSGANVLTF. The CDR3 bases are TGTGCCAGCAGTGAAATGTTAGTAAGTGGGGCCAACGTCCTGACTTTC.

The J gene is TRBJ2-6, the V gene TRBV7-8; D is ambiguous. Per the germline V gene, CDR1 is SGHVS and CDR2 is FQNEAQ. The CDR3 extends over 16 amino acids. V was clipped by 5 bases and J by 3 bases, with 14 bases between them. CDR3 bases: TGTGCCAGCAGCCCAGGTTTCCATGTTGGGGCCAACGTCCTGACTTTC. It is translated as CASSPGFHVGANVLTF.

As DNA, the CDR3 is TGTGCCACCTCCCGTCGGGGGACTACTGTAATGGATTCACCCCTCCACTTT. Amino acid sequence: CATSRRGTTVMDSPLHF. V usage is TRBV19 and J usage is TRBJ1-6; tentative D call: TRBD1 (5 bases). The CDR3 runs to 17 residues. CDR1 is LNHDA, CDR2 SQIVND, per germline (reference sequence). The germline V and J ends were trimmed by 10 bases and 8 bases, with 27 bases remaining between them.

J is TRBJ2-3 and V is TRBV21-1; no check of the table's D call, TRBD1, against the DNA was made. TRBV21-1 is a listed pseudogene. The CDR3 has 16 amino acids. The CDR3 DNA is TGTGCCAGCAGCAAACCCGGACAGAATCTCACAGATACGCAGTATTTT. It is translated as CASSKPGQNLTDTQYF.

The CDR3 nucleotides are TGTGCCAGCAGCCTCAAGAAATCCAGCTATGGCTACACCTTC. It translates to CASSLKKSSYGYTF. The chain uses TRBV3-1 (or the pseudogene TRBV3-2) and TRBJ1-2; no clear D. Trimming pared 4 bases from V and 4 bases from J, leaving 13 bases between. CDR3 size: 14 residues. Germline V gene sequence: CDR1 LGHDT, CDR2 YNNKEL (reference sequence).

V usage is TRBV5-1 and J usage is TRBJ1-1; 7 nucleotides line up with TRBD1. Trimming removed 0 bases from V and 6 bases from J; junction bases left unmatched: 5. CDR1 is SGHRS, CDR2 YFSETQ, per germline. The CDR3 is 14 amino acids. The CDR3 DNA sequence: TGCGCCAGCAGCTTGGAGACAGGGTCAGCTGAAGCTTTCTTT. Residues: CASSLETGSAEAFF.

The chain uses TRBV9 and TRBJ2-3; TRBD2 matches at 8 bases. The CDR3 contains 16 residues. With V trimmed by 4 bases and J by 4 bases, 11 bases remained unmatched. From germline, CDR1 is SGDLS and CDR2 YYNGEE. The CDR3 protein is CASSIRGGRPSDTQYF. The CDR3 DNA is TGTGCCAGCAGCATCCGGGGGGGCCGGCCCTCAGATACGCAGTATTTT.

This sequence joins TRBV14 and TRBJ2-1, with a tentative D call TRBD2 (5 bases). CDR1 and CDR2 from the germline V gene are SGHDN and FVKESK. The CDR3 length is 12 residues. Trimming removed 5 bases at V and 5 bases at J, with 7 bases between. The CDR3 region has the DNA TGTGCCAGCAGCGACTACAACAATGAGCAGTTCTTC. It yields the protein CASSDYNNEQFF.

This clone was counted once. The chain joins TRBV7-3 to TRBJ2-1; possibly TRBD1 for D (6 bases). From germline, CDR1 is SGHTA and CDR2 FQGTGA. The CDR3 is 17 amino acids. V dropped 5 bases and J dropped 6 bases, with 23 bases sitting between them. CDR3 sequence reads: CASSPGDRRGGGNEQFF. CDR3 nucleotides: TGTGCCAGCAGCCCCGGCGACCGCAGGGGTGGGGGCAATGAGCAGTTCTTC.

CDR3 bases: TGTGCCAGCAGTGAGTCAGGGGAACGGTCACCCCTCCACTTT. It is translated as CASSESGERSPLHF. The chain couples TRBV2 to TRBJ1-6, with D possibly matching TRBD1 (6 bases). V was clipped by 3 bases and J by 10 bases, with 13 bases between them. The CDR3 contains 14 residues. Germline CDR1 SNHLY, CDR2 FYNNEI. Looking up the rest from reference TRBV2 and TRBJ1-6 gives the full variable domain: EPEVTQTPSHQVTQMGQEVILRCVPISNHLYFYWYRQILGQKVEFLVSFYNNEISEKSEIFDDQFSVERPDGSNFTLKIRSTKLEDSAMYFCASSESGERSPLHFGNGTRLTVT.

The V call is TRBV4-1, the J call TRBJ1-2; TRBD1 is a possible D gene (6 bases). This CDR3 comprises 17 residues. CDR1 and CDR2 (germline): MGHRA, YSYEKL. The germline V and J ends were trimmed by 2 bases and 0 bases, with 16 bases remaining between them. The CDR3 reads CASSQTGTTSPNYGYTF. Here the CDR3 DNA reads TGCGCCAGCAGCCAAACCGGGACAACCTCACCTAACTATGGCTACACCTTC.

The chain links TRBV11-3 to TRBJ2-2; D is undetermined. Germline CDR1 SGHNT, CDR2 YENEEA. The CDR3 extends over 12 amino acids. The ends were cut back, 3 bases at V and 7 bases at J, with 6 bases in the middle. The DNA of the CDR3 is TGTGCCAGCAGCTTGAGGAGCGGGGAGCTGTTTTTT. It is translated as CASSLRSGELFF.

The CDR3 DNA follows: TGTGCCAGCAGTTTGGGCGGGCGTCCGAACACCGGGGAGCTGTTTTTT. This sequence encodes CASSLGGRPNTGELFF. The V gene is TRBV28, the J gene TRBJ2-2, with D possibly being TRBD2 (5 bases). Germline values: CDR1 MDHEN, CDR2 SYDVKM. V lost 3 bases and J 0 bases, leaving 11 bases between the germline ends. The length of the CDR3 is 16 residues.

V gene TRBV6-6 combines with J gene TRBJ1-5; 11 nucleotides match TRBD1. The CDR3 is made up of 20 amino acids. The germline CDR1 and CDR2 sequences are MNHNY and SVGAGI (reference sequence). V shed 5 bases, J shed 2 bases, and the junction held 17 bases outside the gene matches. The CDR3 protein is CASSPSRSGTGGVGNQPQHF. The CDR3 DNA reads TGTGCCAGCAGTCCCAGCCGCTCCGGGACAGGGGGAGTGGGCAATCAGCCCCAGCATTTT.

This chain links TRBV28 with TRBJ1-5; D is uncertain. Trimming removed 0 bases from V and 6 bases from J, with 18 bases in between. The CDR3 contains 17 residues. Germline assignment: CDR1 MDHEN and CDR2 SYDVKM. As DNA, the CDR3 is TGTGCCAGCAGTTTATGGGTGGGAGGCGGCGGGCGTCAGCCCCAGCATTTT. It codes for CASSLWVGGGGRQPQHF.